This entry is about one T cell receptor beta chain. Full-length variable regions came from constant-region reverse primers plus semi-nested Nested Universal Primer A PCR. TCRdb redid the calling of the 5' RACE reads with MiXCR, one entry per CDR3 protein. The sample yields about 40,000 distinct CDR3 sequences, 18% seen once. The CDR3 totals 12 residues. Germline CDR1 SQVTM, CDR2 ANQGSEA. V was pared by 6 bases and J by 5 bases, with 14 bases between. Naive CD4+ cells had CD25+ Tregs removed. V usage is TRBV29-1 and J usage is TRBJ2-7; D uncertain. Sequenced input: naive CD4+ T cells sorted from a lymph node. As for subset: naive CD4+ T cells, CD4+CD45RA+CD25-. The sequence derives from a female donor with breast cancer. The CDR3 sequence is CSVSMGRNEQYF. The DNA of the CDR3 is TGCAGCGTGAGTATGGGTCGTAACGAGCAGTACTTC.